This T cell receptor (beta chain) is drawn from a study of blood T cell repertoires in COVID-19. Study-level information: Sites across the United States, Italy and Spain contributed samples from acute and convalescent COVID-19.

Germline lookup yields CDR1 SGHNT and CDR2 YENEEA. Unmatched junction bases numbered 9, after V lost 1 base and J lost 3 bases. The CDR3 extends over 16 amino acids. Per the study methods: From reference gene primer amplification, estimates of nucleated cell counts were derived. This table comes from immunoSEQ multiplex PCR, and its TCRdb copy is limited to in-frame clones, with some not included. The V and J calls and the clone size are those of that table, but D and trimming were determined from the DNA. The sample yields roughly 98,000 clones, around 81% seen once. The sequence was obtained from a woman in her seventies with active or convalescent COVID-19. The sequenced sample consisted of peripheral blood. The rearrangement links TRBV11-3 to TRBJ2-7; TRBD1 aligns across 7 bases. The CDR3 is CASSLARQGNCYEQYF. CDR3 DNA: TGTGCCAGCAGCTTAGCTCGACAGGGTAATTGCTACGAGCAGTACTTC.